Each of the 15 T cell receptor beta chains below was sequenced from the same sample in a study of T cell responses to AZD1222 COVID-19 vaccine. The protocol was immunoSEQ multiplex PCR, while the TCRdb copy is restricted to in-frame clones and leaves out a portion. The data show about 190,000 clones, with around 93% seen just once and roughly 9.2% held by the top ten. The specimen was peripheral blood, collected on day 0 of AZD1222 vaccination. The origin of the receptors is an adult in good health.

CDR3 amino acids: CASSPQQGRKTQYF. The CDR3 DNA reads TGTGCCAGCAGTCCGCAACAGGGTCGGAAGACCCAGTACTTC. This chain connects TRBV28 to TRBJ2-5, with D possibly matching TRBD1 (6 bases). In germline, CDR1 is MDHEN, CDR2 SYDVKM. This CDR3 has 14 residues. Between the trimmed V and J ends, which lost 5 bases and 6 bases, there was a span of 16 bases.

The chain carries TRBV27 and TRBJ1-1; D not resolved. The CDR3 contains 13 residues. The germline V and J ends were trimmed by 10 bases and 0 bases, with 12 bases remaining between them. Germline lookup yields CDR1 MNHEY and CDR2 SMNVEV (reference sequence). The CDR3 loop is CATATEMNTEAFF. The DNA of the CDR3 is TGTGCCACCGCAACCGAAATGAACACTGAAGCTTTCTTT.

The chain is built from TRBV5-1 and TRBJ2-5, with D perhaps matching TRBD2 (5 bases). V lost 4 bases, J lost 7 bases, and 14 bases lay in between. Germline V lookup: CDR1 SGHRS, CDR2 YFSETQ. This CDR3 is built from 13 residues. CDR3 sequence: CASSLVVSGTQYF. The DNA for the CDR3 is TGCGCCAGCAGCCTCGTCGTAAGCGGGACCCAGTACTTC.

The sample holds one count of this clone. CDR3 DNA sequence: TGCGCCAACAGCGGGACAAACGAGACCCAGTACTTC. Translated: CANSGTNETQYF. This chain joins TRBV23-1 and TRBJ2-5; D might be TRBD2 (7 bases). TRBV23-1 is an ORF, with its function uncertain. There are 12 residues in the CDR3. Trimming left V 10 bases short and J 5 bases short, with 14 bases between.

This rearrangement joins TRBV5-4 to TRBJ1-2; the D gene is possibly TRBD1 (5 bases). The ends were cut back, 5 bases at V and 2 bases at J, with 16 bases in the middle. Germline V CDR1 and CDR2: SGHNT, YYREEE (reference sequence). CDR3 length: 15 amino acids. Here the CDR3 reads CASSYNRDRNYGYTF. The CDR3 bases are TGTGCCAGCAGTTATAACCGGGACCGAAACTATGGCTACACCTTC.

The V gene is TRBV7-9, the J gene TRBJ1-1; no clear D. The CDR3 is 12 amino acids. The V and J ends lost 0 bases and 7 bases respectively, with 6 bases between them. Germline V gives CDR1 SEHNR, CDR2 FQNEAQ (reference sequence). Here the CDR3 DNA reads TGTGCCAGCAGCTTAGCTGGTCTTGAAGCTTTCTTT. Residues: CASSLAGLEAFF.

The gene calls are TRBV4-1 and TRBJ2-7; either TRBD1 or TRBD2 may fit D (5 bases each). Trimming cost V 4 bases and J 0 bases, with 16 bases left between them. The V gene's germline CDR1 is MGHRA and CDR2 YSYEKL. There are 16 residues in the CDR3. As DNA, the CDR3 is TGCGCCAGCAGCCGCGACCAGGGTCGGGACTCCTACGAGCAGTACTTC. It specifies CASSRDQGRDSYEQYF.

This chain connects TRBV19 to TRBJ2-1; D gene ambiguous. This CDR3 has 13 amino acids. The V and J ends lost 2 bases and 16 bases respectively, with 18 bases between them. Germline CDR1 reads LNHDA; CDR2 reads SQIVND (reference sequence). CDR3 in amino acids: CASSIPQGRSHFF. In nucleotides, the CDR3 is TGTGCCAGTAGTATACCCCAAGGCAGGTCGCACTTCTTC.

CDR3 nucleotides: TGTGCCAGTAGTACCCCCCCGGGCTCCGTCACCCTTCCAAATCAGCCCCAGCATTTT. Translated: CASSTPPGSVTLPNQPQHF. V gene TRBV19 combines with J gene TRBJ1-5; D remains unclear. V was cut by 4 bases and J by 4 bases, with 26 bases left in between. The CDR3 runs to 19 residues. The germline gives CDR1 LNHDA, CDR2 SQIVND (reference sequence).

The rearrangement uses TRBV30 and TRBJ2-7; 11 bases are shared with TRBD2. V was pared by 3 bases and J by 3 bases, with 7 bases of the junction left unmatched. The germline gives CDR1 GTSNPN, CDR2 SVGIG (reference sequence). The CDR3 totals 15 residues. In DNA form, the CDR3 reads TGTGCCTGGAGCGCGGGGACTAGCGGTTACTACGAGCAGTACTTC. This encodes CAWSAGTSGYYEQYF.

The chain recombines TRBV28 with TRBJ1-5; 9 positions match TRBD1. Germline V lookup: CDR1 MDHEN, CDR2 SYDVKM. The CDR3 extends over 13 amino acids. The J segment lost 5 bases and the V segment lost 6 bases, leaving 2 bases of the junction unmatched. CDR3 protein: CASSTGGHQPQHF. The CDR3 nucleotides are TGTGCCAGCAGCACAGGGGGCCATCAGCCCCAGCATTTT.

This sequence joins TRBV6-1 and TRBJ2-3, with 8 bases matching TRBD2. J lost 2 bases, V lost 4 bases, and 14 bases had no gene match. The CDR3 extends over 18 amino acids. CDR1 and CDR2 (germline): MNHNS, SASEGT. The CDR3 loop reads CASSGPMVLADPTDTQYF. The CDR3 DNA sequence: TGTGCCAGCAGTGGACCGATGGTACTAGCGGACCCCACAGATACGCAGTATTTT.

The table lists this clone with a count of one. This rearrangement joins TRBV28 to TRBJ1-2; D gene uncertain. V lost 7 bases, J lost 4 bases, and 19 bases lay in between. Germline V CDR1 and CDR2: MDHEN, SYDVKM. The CDR3 extends over 15 amino acids. CDR3 sequence (DNA): TGTGCCAGCACCCCCGGCCGCCCAGGTTCCTATGGCTACACCTTC. It specifies CASTPGRPGSYGYTF.

The gene calls are TRBV19 and TRBJ1-5; D is undetermined. Per germline, CDR1 LNHDA and CDR2 SQIVND (reference sequence). The CDR3 has 12 residues. Trimming stripped 6 bases from V and 2 bases from J, with 5 bases between. CDR3 coding DNA: TGTGCCAGTAGCAGCGGCAATCAGCCCCAGCATTTT. Its translation is CASSSGNQPQHF.

V is TRBV24-1 and J is TRBJ2-3; D tentatively reads TRBD1 or TRBD2 (5 bases each). V was clipped by 9 bases and J by 6 bases, with 15 bases between them. Per germline, CDR1 KGHDR and CDR2 SFDVKD. CDR3 length equals 13 residues. The CDR3 nucleotides read TGTGCCACCGGGGCAGGGACCGCCGATACGCAGTATTTT. Residues: CATGAGTADTQYF.